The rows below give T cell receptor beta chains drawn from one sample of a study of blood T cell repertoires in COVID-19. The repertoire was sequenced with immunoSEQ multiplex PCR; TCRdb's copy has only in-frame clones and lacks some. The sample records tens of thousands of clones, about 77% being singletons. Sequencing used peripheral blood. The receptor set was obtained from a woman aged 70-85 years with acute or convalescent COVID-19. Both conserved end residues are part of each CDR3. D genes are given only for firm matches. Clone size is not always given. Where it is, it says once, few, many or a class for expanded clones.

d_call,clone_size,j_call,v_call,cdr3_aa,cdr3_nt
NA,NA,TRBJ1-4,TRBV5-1,CASSLAGGGGEKLFF,TGCGCCAGCAGCTTGGCCGGGGGTGGAGGTGAAAAACTGTTTTTT
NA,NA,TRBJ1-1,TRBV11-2,CASSRRQGNTEAFF,TGTGCCAGCAGTCGCCGTCAGGGCAACACTGAAGCTTTCTTT
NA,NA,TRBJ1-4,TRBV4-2,CASSGKREKLFF,TGTGCCAGCAGCGGAAAGAGGGAAAAACTGTTTTTT
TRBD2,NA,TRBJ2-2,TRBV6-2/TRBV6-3,CASSTLGGAAGELFF,TGTGCCAGCAGTACCCTCGGGGGGGCCGCCGGGGAGCTGTTTTTT
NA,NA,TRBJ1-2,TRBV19,CASSIDLRGYTF,TGTGCCAGTAGTATAGATCTAAGAGGCTACACCTTC
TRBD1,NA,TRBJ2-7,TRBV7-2,CASSFYRGPYEQYF,TGTGCCAGCAGCTTCTACAGGGGCCCCTACGAGCAGTACTTC
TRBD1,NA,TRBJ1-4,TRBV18,CASSPSGQADEKLFF,TGTGCCAGCTCACCATCGGGACAGGCCGATGAAAAACTGTTTTTT
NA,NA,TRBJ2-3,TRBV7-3,CASSFASSTDTQYF,TGTGCCAGCAGCTTTGCGTCTAGCACAGATACGCAGTATTTT
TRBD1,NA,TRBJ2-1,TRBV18,CASSQNQGVAYNEQFF,TGTGCCAGCTCACAAAACCAGGGGGTGGCCTACAATGAGCAGTTCTTC
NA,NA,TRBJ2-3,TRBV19,CASSTADTQYF,TGTGCCAGTAGTACAGCAGATACGCAGTATTTT
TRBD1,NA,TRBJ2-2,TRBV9,CASSALTGFGGELFF,TGTGCCAGCAGCGCCTTGACAGGGTTTGGCGGGGAGCTGTTTTTT
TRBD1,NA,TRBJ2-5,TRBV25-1,CASSEGQGVETQYF,TGTGCCAGCAGTGAGGGACAGGGCGTTGAGACCCAGTACTTC
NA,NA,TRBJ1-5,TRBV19,CASSTVIGGAGRSNQPQHF,TGTGCCAGTAGTACCGTCATAGGGGGGGCTGGAAGGAGCAATCAGCCCCAGCATTTT
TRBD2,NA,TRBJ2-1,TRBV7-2,CASSLASGRSNEQFF,TGTGCCAGCAGCTTAGCTAGCGGGAGGTCCAATGAGCAGTTCTTC
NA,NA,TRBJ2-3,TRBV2,CASIWRGTDTQYF,TGTGCCAGCATCTGGCGGGGCACAGATACGCAGTATTTT
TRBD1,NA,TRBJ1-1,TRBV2,CASGGQGGTEAFF,TGTGCCAGCGGGGGACAGGGGGGAACTGAAGCTTTCTTT
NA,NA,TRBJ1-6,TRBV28,CASRKDRRESPLHF,TGTGCCAGCAGAAAGGACCGTCGGGAGTCACCCCTCCACTTT
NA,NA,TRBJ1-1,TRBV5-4,CASSSTPRQIPPYTEAFF,TGTGCCAGCAGCTCTACGCCCCGACAAATTCCGCCCTACACTGAAGCTTTCTTT
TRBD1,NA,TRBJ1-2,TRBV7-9,CASSVGTANYGYTF,TGTGCCAGCAGCGTCGGGACAGCTAACTATGGCTACACCTTC
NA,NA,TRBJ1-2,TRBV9,CASSVSPQGSSYGYTF,TGTGCCAGCAGCGTATCGCCACAGGGAAGTAGCTATGGCTACACCTTC
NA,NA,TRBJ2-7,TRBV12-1,CASSRDRGTPRFGEQYF,TGTGCCAGCAGCCGGGACAGGGGGACGCCTCGATTTGGGGAGCAGTACTTC
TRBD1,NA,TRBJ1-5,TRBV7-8,CASSLRGQGDQPQHF,TGTGCCAGCAGCTTACGAGGACAGGGGGATCAGCCCCAGCATTTT
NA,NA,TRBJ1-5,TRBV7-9,CASSPPGQPQHF,TGTGCCAGCAGCCCCCCAGGTCAGCCCCAGCATTTT
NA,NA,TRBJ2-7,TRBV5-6,CASSLGPGTFTYEQYF,TGTGCCAGCAGCTTGGGTCCCGGGACTTTTACCTACGAGCAGTACTTC
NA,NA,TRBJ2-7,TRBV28,CASSLSYYEQYF,TGTGCCAGCAGTTTGTCTTACTACGAGCAGTACTTC
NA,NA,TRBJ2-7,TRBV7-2,CASSLPITPYEQYF,TGTGCCAGCAGCCTTCCTATTACCCCCTACGAGCAGTACTTC
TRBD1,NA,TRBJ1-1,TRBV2,CASSRDRGQTEAFF,TGTGCCAGCAGTCGGGACAGGGGGCAGACTGAAGCTTTCTTT
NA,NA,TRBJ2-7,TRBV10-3,CAISPGLQSYEQYF,TGTGCCATCAGTCCGGGACTGCAATCCTACGAGCAGTACTTC
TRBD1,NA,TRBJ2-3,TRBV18,CASSPGQRPQDTQYF,TGTGCCAGCTCCCCGGGACAGAGACCCCAAGATACGCAGTATTTT
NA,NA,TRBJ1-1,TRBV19,CASSQGFTEAFF,TGTGCCAGTAGTCAGGGTTTCACTGAAGCTTTCTTT
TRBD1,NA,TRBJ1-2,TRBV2,CASSGGQGESGYTF,TGTGCCAGCAGTGGGGGACAGGGGGAATCTGGCTACACCTTC
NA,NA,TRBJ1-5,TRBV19,CASSIEVGSRGQPQHF,TGTGCCAGTAGTATAGAGGTTGGGAGCAGGGGTCAACCCCAGCATTTT
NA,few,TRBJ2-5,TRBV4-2,CASSQEWGRRETQYF,TGTGCCAGCAGCCAAGAGTGGGGAAGGAGGGAGACCCAGTACTTC
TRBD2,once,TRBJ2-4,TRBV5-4,CASSLGGTSGGDF,TGTGCCAGCAGCTTGGGGGGGACTAGCGGGGGGGACTTC
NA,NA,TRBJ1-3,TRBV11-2,CASSLVLDRNTIYF,TGTGCCAGCAGCTTAGTCCTGGACAGAAACACCATATATTTT
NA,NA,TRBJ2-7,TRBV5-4,CASSLGQVSYEQYF,TGTGCCAGCAGCTTGGGTCAGGTCTCCTACGAGCAGTACTTC
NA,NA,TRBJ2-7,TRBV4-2,CASSLQTGPDYEQYF,TGTGCCAGCAGCCTCCAGACAGGCCCGGACTACGAGCAGTACTTC
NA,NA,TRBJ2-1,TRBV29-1,CSVEAVSYNEQFF,TGCAGCGTTGAAGCAGTCTCCTACAATGAGCAGTTCTTC
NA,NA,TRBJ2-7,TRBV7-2,CASSVQGGSYEQYF,TGTGCCAGCAGCGTTCAAGGCGGCTCCTACGAGCAGTACTTC
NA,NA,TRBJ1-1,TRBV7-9,CASSWGTQSVEAFF,TGTGCCAGCAGCTGGGGGACACAATCCGTTGAAGCTTTCTTT
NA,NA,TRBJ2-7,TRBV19,CASSMDLARYEQYF,TGTGCCAGTAGTATGGATCTAGCTAGGTACGAGCAGTACTTC
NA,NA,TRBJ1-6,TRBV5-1,CASSLGQGLVSPLHF,TGCGCCAGCAGCTTGGGGCAGGGCTTGGTTTCACCCCTCCACTTT
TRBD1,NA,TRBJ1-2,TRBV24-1,CATSSPGQGHGYTF,TGTGCCACCAGTTCCCCGGGACAGGGTCATGGCTACACCTTC
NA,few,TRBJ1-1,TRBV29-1,CSVSWALSVMNTEAFF,TGCAGCGTTTCATGGGCCCTTTCTGTGATGAACACTGAAGCTTTCTTT
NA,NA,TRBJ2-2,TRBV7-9,CASIQGFPANTGELFF,TGTGCCAGCATACAGGGATTTCCCGCGAACACCGGGGAGCTGTTTTTT
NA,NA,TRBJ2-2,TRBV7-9,CASSLAGTGGTGELFF,TGTGCCAGCAGCTTAGCCGGGACTGGAGGCACCGGGGAGCTGTTTTTT
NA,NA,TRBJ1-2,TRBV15,CATSRAGLAYTF,TGTGCCACCAGCAGAGCAGGGTTAGCCTACACCTTC
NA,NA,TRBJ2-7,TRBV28,CASSPAGPGEQYF,TGTGCCAGCAGTCCAGCCGGCCCGGGCGAGCAGTACTTC
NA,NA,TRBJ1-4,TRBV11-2,CASSLYGGQQSPEKLFF,TGTGCCAGCAGCTTATATGGCGGACAACAGTCTCCAGAAAAACTGTTTTTT
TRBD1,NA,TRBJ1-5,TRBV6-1,CASSEALRGRQPQHF,TGTGCCAGCAGTGAAGCCCTCAGGGGGAGGCAGCCCCAGCATTTT
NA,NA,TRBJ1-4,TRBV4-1,CASSQFLLGEEKLFF,TGCGCCAGCAGCCAATTCCTCCTCGGAGAGGAAAAACTGTTTTTT
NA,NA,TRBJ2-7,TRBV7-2,CASSSFSYEQYF,TGTGCCAGCAGCTCATTCTCCTACGAGCAGTACTTC
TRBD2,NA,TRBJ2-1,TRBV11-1,CASSLGQRENNEQFF,TGTGCCAGCAGCTTAGGCCAGCGGGAGAACAATGAGCAGTTCTTC
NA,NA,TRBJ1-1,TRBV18,CASHMQENTEAFF,TGTGCCAGCCATATGCAGGAGAACACTGAAGCTTTCTTT